This is a list of T cell receptor beta chains from one sample in a study of T cell responses to AZD1222 COVID-19 vaccine. Clones were read by immunoSEQ multiplex PCR, and TCRdb kept only the in-frame ones, dropping some. The sample includes around 100,000 clones, more than 85% of them seen just once. The input for sequencing was peripheral blood, taken on day 0 of AZD1222 vaccination. These receptors all stem from an adult in good health. Each CDR3 is given with its conserved first and last residue. The order of the fields is J gene, clone size, V gene, CDR3 length, CDR3 protein. Size tells how often a clone was seen (once, few, many) or the class of an expanded clone, and some rows leave it out.

>TRBJ2-3|.|TRBV2|14
CASIKGTTTDTQYF
>TRBJ2-3|.|TRBV27|19
CASSPRTSQFISSTDTQYF
>TRBJ1-1|once|TRBV7-3|13
CASSFSAYTEAFF
>TRBJ1-2|.|TRBV6-2/TRBV6-3|15
CASSSSGRTNYGYTF
>TRBJ1-1|.|TRBV7-9|14
CASSYDSLNTEAFF
>TRBJ2-1|.|TRBV2|15
CASRGGLASYNEQFF
>TRBJ2-1|.|TRBV20-1|14
CSASLAGPYNEQFF
>TRBJ2-5|.|TRBV6-2/TRBV6-3|20
CASSYGASGLAGGWQETQYF
>TRBJ2-1|.|TRBV4-1|16
CASSQEGASGYNEQFF
>TRBJ2-1|.|TRBV4-1|19
CASSQDLRGTSGILDEQFF
>TRBJ2-7|.|TRBV6-6|15
CASRQTSGSSYEQYF
>TRBJ2-3|.|TRBV2|17
CASSEGLAGGSTDTQYF
>TRBJ2-3|once|TRBV28|17
CASSLLGTSLITDTQYF
>TRBJ1-6|.|TRBV5-6|15
CASSFKDRENSPLHF
>TRBJ2-3|.|TRBV2|12
CASSASTDTQYF
>TRBJ2-7|once|TRBV30|13
CAWSVTRVGEQYF